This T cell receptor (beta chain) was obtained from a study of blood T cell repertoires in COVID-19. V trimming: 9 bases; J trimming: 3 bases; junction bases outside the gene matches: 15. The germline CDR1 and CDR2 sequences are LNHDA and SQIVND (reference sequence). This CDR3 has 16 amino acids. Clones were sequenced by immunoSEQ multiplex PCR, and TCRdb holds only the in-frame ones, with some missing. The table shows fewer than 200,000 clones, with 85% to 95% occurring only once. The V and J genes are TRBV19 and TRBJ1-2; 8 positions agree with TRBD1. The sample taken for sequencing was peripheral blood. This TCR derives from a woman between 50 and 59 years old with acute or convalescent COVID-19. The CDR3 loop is CASQINAGTGYYGYTF. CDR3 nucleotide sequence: TGTGCCAGCCAGATCAACGCCGGGACAGGATACTATGGCTACACCTTC.